Following are 17 T cell receptor beta chains from one sample sequenced in a study of long-term antiretroviral therapy in people with HIV. With survey level as its setting, the immunoSEQ assay was v3.0. The method was immunoSEQ multiplex PCR; TCRdb's version includes in-frame clones alone and lacks a portion of them. The data show about 41,000 clones, around 93% seen once. Sequencing was performed on unsorted PBMCs, taken around 9 years after starting antiretroviral therapy. These receptors were obtained from a man aged 25 to 40 with HIV.

This chain connects TRBV11-2 to TRBJ2-7; TRBD1 agrees at 8 bases. CDR1 and CDR2 from the germline V gene are SGHAT and FQNNGV. The ends lost 5 bases at V and 3 bases at J; junction bases unmatched: 3. The CDR3 covers 13 residues. The CDR3 spells CASSPDRVYEQYF. DNA of the CDR3: TGTGCCAGCAGCCCGGACAGGGTCTACGAGCAGTACTTC.

The chain couples TRBV29-1 to TRBJ1-1; a weak D match, TRBD1 (6 bases). The CDR3 is made up of 12 amino acids. Per germline, CDR1 SQVTM and CDR2 ANQGSEA. Trimming pared 6 bases from V and 4 bases from J, leaving 12 bases between. Written as DNA, the CDR3 is TGCAGCGTCTTTAAGGGGGGCACTGAAGCTTTCTTT. Its protein product is CSVFKGGTEAFF.

The V and J genes are TRBV29-1 and TRBJ2-7; 7 bases line up with TRBD2. Germline V CDR1 and CDR2: SQVTM, ANQGSEA. Trimming at V came to 5 bases and at J to 0 bases, leaving 1 base not matched to a gene. CDR3 length: 12 residues. In DNA, the CDR3 is TGCAGCGTTCGGGACTACTCCTACGAGCAGTACTTC. Its translation is CSVRDYSYEQYF.

This sequence joins TRBV27 and TRBJ1-6; D is possibly TRBD1 (6 bases). The germline CDR1 and CDR2 sequences are MNHEY and SMNVEV (reference sequence). The CDR3 loop spans 15 amino acids. The V end was cut by 6 bases, the J end by 9 bases, with 18 bases between. This chain's CDR3 is CASSDTNGGGSPLHF. CDR3 bases: TGTGCCAGCAGCGACACCAACGGGGGCGGTTCACCCCTCCACTTT.

The J gene is TRBJ2-5, the V gene TRBV5-1, with 9 bases identical to TRBD1. The last part of the DNA fits TRBJ2-7 better; the J call may be wrong. Germline loops: CDR1 SGHRS, CDR2 YFSETQ. The CDR3 is 17 residues long. The chain's CDR3 is CASSLTNGGTGRYEQYF. CDR3 bases: TGCGCCAGCAGCTTGACCAACGGCGGGACAGGGAGATACGAGCAGTACTTC.

This clone has just a few counts. Different DNA sequences within this sample yield the same CDR3. The rearrangement uses TRBV6-1 and TRBJ2-5; 7 nucleotides match TRBD1. This CDR3 is 14 amino acids long. CDR1 is MNHNS and CDR2 is SASEGT in the germline V gene. V trimming: 3 bases; J trimming: 1 base; junction bases outside the gene matches: 2. CDR3 sequence (DNA): TGTGCCAGCAGTGAGGCAGGGGGCCAAGAGACCCAGTACTTC. Its protein product is CASSEAGGQETQYF.

This chain connects TRBV6-1 to TRBJ2-4; possibly TRBD2 for D (6 bases). The CDR3 extends over 16 amino acids. V dropped 1 base and J dropped 9 bases, with 19 bases sitting between them. Germline lookup yields CDR1 MNHNS and CDR2 SASEGT. CDR3: CASSEGSGGKVSIQYF. The CDR3 DNA reads as TGTGCCAGCAGTGAAGGGTCTGGGGGGAAGGTGAGCATTCAGTACTTC.

The chain is built from TRBV19 and TRBJ1-1; D might be TRBD1 (6 bases). CDR1 and CDR2 from the germline V gene are LNHDA and SQIVND (reference sequence). Trimming removed 2 bases at V and 5 bases at J, with 15 bases between. The CDR3 length is 15 residues. Written as DNA, the CDR3 is TGTGCCAGTAGTATACAGGGGAGTGTCGGGACTGAAGCTTTCTTT. Protein: CASSIQGSVGTEAFF.

This clone showed up just once. J is TRBJ1-3 and V is TRBV4-1, with D possibly being TRBD1 (6 bases). The CDR3 is 16 amino acids. Trimming took 5 bases from V and 0 from J, leaving 14 bases between them. Germline loops: CDR1 MGHRA, CDR2 YSYEKL. CDR3 amino acids: CASSALGGYSGNTIYF. CDR3 nucleotides: TGCGCCAGCAGCGCTTTAGGGGGTTACTCTGGAAACACCATATATTTT.

V gene TRBV4-2 combines with J gene TRBJ1-4; 11 bases are shared with TRBD1. This CDR3 is 17 amino acids long. V shed 3 bases and J 5 bases; nucleotides not matched to a gene: 8. Looked up from germline, CDR1 is LGHNA and CDR2 is YNFKEQ. This CDR3 is CASSQGVGQGANEKLFF. CDR3 DNA: TGTGCCAGCAGCCAGGGCGTAGGACAGGGGGCGAATGAAAAACTGTTTTTT.

This clone was detected only once. The chain combines TRBV9 with TRBJ2-3, with D uncertain. V lost 2 bases and J 0 bases, leaving 16 bases between the germline ends. CDR3 length: 17 amino acids. Per germline, CDR1 SGDLS and CDR2 YYNGEE. The CDR3 DNA is TGTGCCAGCAGCGTGGCTTCGAGTGGAGCTAGCACAGATACGCAGTATTTT. Protein sequence: CASSVASSGASTDTQYF. Together with reference TRBV9 and TRBJ2-3, the CDR3 gives the full variable domain: DSGVTQTPKHLITATGQRVTLRCSPRSGDLSVYWYQQSLDQGLQFLIQYYNGEERAKGNILERFSAQQFPDLHSELNLSSLELGDSALYFCASSVASSGASTDTQYFGPGTRLTVL.

CDR3 DNA: TGCGCCAGCAGGGGTAGCACAAAAGAGACCCAGTACTTC. Translating gives CASRGSTKETQYF. The chain employs TRBV5-1 and TRBJ2-5; D ambiguous. Germline V gene lookup returns CDR1 SGHRS and CDR2 YFSETQ. Trimming removed 5 bases at V and 3 bases at J, with 11 bases between. CDR3 length: 13 amino acids. The full variable domain, with the rest looked up from reference TRBV5-1 and TRBJ2-5, is KAGVTQTPRYLIKTRGQQVTLSCSPISGHRSVSWYQQTPGQGLQFLFEYFSETQRNKGNFPGRFSGRQFSNSRSEMNVSTLELGDSALYLCASRGSTKETQYFGPGTRLLVL.

The chain couples TRBV5-1 to TRBJ1-1, with D unresolved. The germline V gene encodes CDR1 SGHRS and CDR2 YFSETQ. The germline V and J ends were trimmed by 0 bases and 4 bases, with 7 bases remaining between them. The CDR3 totals 13 residues. CDR3 sequence reads: CASSLGEATEAFF. DNA of the CDR3: TGCGCCAGCAGCTTGGGAGAGGCCACTGAAGCTTTCTTT. The full variable domain, in which reference TRBV5-1 and TRBJ1-1 provide the parts outside the CDR3, is KAGVTQTPRYLIKTRGQQVTLSCSPISGHRSVSWYQQTPGQGLQFLFEYFSETQRNKGNFPGRFSGRQFSNSRSEMNVSTLELGDSALYLCASSLGEATEAFFGQGTRLTVV.

V usage is TRBV27 and J usage is TRBJ1-1, with TRBD1 matching 7 bases. Germline CDR1 is MNHEY and CDR2 is SMNVEV (reference sequence). CDR3 size: 13 residues. V trimming: 6 bases; J trimming: 6 bases; junction bases outside the gene matches: 7. As DNA, the CDR3 is TGTGCCAGCAGCCCAGGGGGAATCGCTGAAGCTTTCTTT. Protein sequence: CASSPGGIAEAFF.

This chain links TRBV10-3 with TRBJ2-7, with D perhaps being TRBD1 or TRBD2 (5 bases each). With 10 bases removed from V and 3 bases from J, the gap between germline ends came to 19 bases. From germline, CDR1 is ENHRY and CDR2 SYGVKD. The CDR3 length is 14 residues. This chain's CDR3 is CATQTGREGYEQYF. CDR3 DNA sequence: TGTGCCACCCAAACAGGCCGAGAGGGCTACGAGCAGTACTTC.

Only a few counts were recorded for this clone. The V and J genes are TRBV11-2 and TRBJ2-2; tentatively, D is TRBD2 (6 bases). The germline gives CDR1 SGHAT, CDR2 FQNNGV. Deletions cut 2 bases from V and 4 bases from J, with 11 bases between. CDR3 length equals 15 residues. CDR3 in DNA: TGTGCCAGCAGCTTACTAGCGTCCCGCACCGGGGAGCTGTTTTTT. It codes for CASSLLASRTGELFF. Full variable domain (remainder filled in from reference TRBV11-2 and TRBJ2-2): EAGVAQSPRYKIIEKRQSVAFWCNPISGHATLYWYQQILGQGPKLLIQFQNNGVVDDSQLPKDRFSAERLKGVDSTLKIQPAKLEDSAVYLCASSLLASRTGELFFGEGSRLTVL.

A word on this clone: One end of the junction fails to match germline, which may point to a read error. This rearrangement joins TRBV7-7 to TRBJ2-1; no clear D gene. This CDR3 region has 13 residues. The germline V gene encodes CDR1 SSHAT and CDR2 FNYEAQ (reference sequence). CDR3 protein: CASSLDDWGEQFF. DNA for the CDR3: TGTGCTAGCAGCTTAGATGATTGGGGTGAGCAGTTCTTC.